Sequencing of this TCR beta chain was carried out in a study of T cell repertoires in cytomegalovirus infection. V shed 11 bases and J 2 bases; nucleotides not matched to a gene: 6. Germline V CDR1 and CDR2: SGHAT, FQNNGV. The CDR3 length is 13 residues. Findings and caveats of the study: Within the response measured ex vivo, HLA-C-restricted CMV-specific TCR beta clonotypes were dominant.

One entry per CDR3 protein results from TCRdb running MiXCR on the reads. The sample includes 200,000 or so distinct CDR3 sequences, 28% of them seen just once. About this clonotype itself: Its antigen is unknown.

The sample taken for sequencing was PBMCs. The TCR originated in a human donor in good health (CMV status not recorded). Some clones in this sample may be carry-over from other donors' samples. The V gene is TRBV11-2, the J gene TRBJ2-7, with TRBD2 matching over 10 bases. CDR3 sequence reads: CAVAGGRAYEQYF. Here the CDR3 DNA reads TGTGCCGTAGCGGGGGGTCGCGCCTACGAGCAGTACTTC.